These T cell receptor beta chains were read from a single sample in a study of cytomegalovirus exposure and HLA in healthy donors. Sequencing used immunoSEQ multiplex PCR; TCRdb keeps in-frame clones, though not all of them. This table holds roughly 130,000 clones, about 80% found once. Sequences were obtained from PBMCs. The receptors derive from a man in his forties in good health and CMV-seronegative. Both conserved end residues are part of each CDR3. The order of the fields is clone size, J gene, D gene, V gene, CDR3 DNA, CDR3 protein. A D gene is named only where the DNA matches it firmly. Part of the rows lack a size; the others show once, few, many or a class for expanded clones.

abundance: once
j_gene: TRBJ1-5
d_gene: NA
v_gene: TRBV6-6
CDR3nt: TGTGCCAGCAGGCCAGCCGGGGGGATTAGCAATCAGCCCCAGCATTTT
CDR3aa: CASRPAGGISNQPQHF

abundance: NA
j_gene: TRBJ2-5
d_gene: TRBD1
v_gene: TRBV19
CDR3nt: TGTGCAACCTCCACCGGGACAGGGGGTGAGACCCAGTACTTC
CDR3aa: CATSTGTGGETQYF

abundance: NA
j_gene: TRBJ2-5
d_gene: NA
v_gene: TRBV2
CDR3nt: TGTGCCAGCACCCCGCAAGAGACCCAGTACTTC
CDR3aa: CASTPQETQYF

abundance: NA
j_gene: TRBJ1-4
d_gene: TRBD1
v_gene: TRBV5-4
CDR3nt: TGTGCCAGCAGCTCAATGACCAATCAGGGGGCCGATGAAAAACTGTTTTTT
CDR3aa: CASSSMTNQGADEKLFF

abundance: NA
j_gene: TRBJ2-5
d_gene: NA
v_gene: TRBV2
CDR3nt: TGTGCCAGCAGCCCGCTAGAACTGGTGGGGCCCCAGTACTTC
CDR3aa: CASSPLELVGPQYF

abundance: NA
j_gene: TRBJ2-3
d_gene: NA
v_gene: TRBV28
CDR3nt: TGTGCCAGCAGTTTCGGGGTATCGGTTGCAGATACGCAGTATTTT
CDR3aa: CASSFGVSVADTQYF

abundance: NA
j_gene: TRBJ2-3
d_gene: NA
v_gene: TRBV5-1
CDR3nt: TGCGCCAGCAGCTTACCGCGCGGGACCACAGATACGCAGTATTTT
CDR3aa: CASSLPRGTTDTQYF

abundance: NA
j_gene: TRBJ2-7
d_gene: TRBD1
v_gene: TRBV5-1
CDR3nt: TGCGCCAGCAGCTTAGAGGGGGCTTACGAGCAGTACTTC
CDR3aa: CASSLEGAYEQYF

abundance: NA
j_gene: TRBJ2-3
d_gene: NA
v_gene: TRBV5-1
CDR3nt: TGCGCCAGCAGCTTGGCCCTAATACCAACAGATACGCAGTATTTT
CDR3aa: CASSLALIPTDTQYF

abundance: NA
j_gene: TRBJ2-1
d_gene: NA
v_gene: TRBV30
CDR3nt: TGTGCCTGGAGGCCCGCCGAGTTTGCGTTGTTCTTC
CDR3aa: CAWRPAEFALFF

abundance: NA
j_gene: TRBJ2-7
d_gene: NA
v_gene: TRBV20-1
CDR3nt: TGCAGTGCTAGACTTCCCTTCGAGCAGTACTTC
CDR3aa: CSARLPFEQYF

abundance: NA
j_gene: TRBJ2-2
d_gene: TRBD1
v_gene: TRBV7-8
CDR3nt: TGTGCCAGCAGCTTAGCGAACAGGGGTGTCACCGGGGAGCTGTTTTTT
CDR3aa: CASSLANRGVTGELFF

abundance: NA
j_gene: TRBJ1-4
d_gene: NA
v_gene: TRBV28
CDR3nt: TGTGCCAGCATCTCGCGGCAGTCTAATGAAAAACTGTTTTTT
CDR3aa: CASISRQSNEKLFF

abundance: NA
j_gene: TRBJ1-6
d_gene: NA
v_gene: TRBV6-7
CDR3nt: TGTGCCAGCAGTGCTAACAGGGCCCCCTCCGGATTGGCCCTCCACTTT
CDR3aa: CASSANRAPSGLALHF

abundance: NA
j_gene: TRBJ2-3
d_gene: TRBD1
v_gene: TRBV7-2
CDR3nt: TGTGCCAGCAGCGCATGGACAGGGAAGTACACTAGCACAGATACGCAGTATTTT
CDR3aa: CASSAWTGKYTSTDTQYF

abundance: NA
j_gene: TRBJ1-5
d_gene: NA
v_gene: TRBV19
CDR3nt: TGTGCCAGTACCCCCCCCGGGACACAAAATAGCAATCAGCCCCAGCATTTT
CDR3aa: CASTPPGTQNSNQPQHF

abundance: NA
j_gene: TRBJ2-1
d_gene: NA
v_gene: TRBV6-6
CDR3nt: TGTGCCAGCAGACCACAACCCGGGAGAAGGAACAATGAGCAGTTCTTC
CDR3aa: CASRPQPGRRNNEQFF

abundance: once
j_gene: TRBJ2-4
d_gene: TRBD1
v_gene: TRBV2
CDR3nt: TGTGCCAGCCGGGACAGGGGTTACATTCAGTACTTC
CDR3aa: CASRDRGYIQYF

abundance: NA
j_gene: TRBJ2-1
d_gene: NA
v_gene: TRBV5-1
CDR3nt: TGCGCCAGCAGCCTGGGTAGGCCGGGGTACAATGAGCAGTTCTTC
CDR3aa: CASSLGRPGYNEQFF

abundance: NA
j_gene: TRBJ2-5
d_gene: NA
v_gene: TRBV6-1
CDR3nt: TGTGCCAGCAGTGGCTCAGGAATACAAGAGACCCAGTACTTC
CDR3aa: CASSGSGIQETQYF

abundance: NA
j_gene: TRBJ1-6
d_gene: TRBD1
v_gene: TRBV6-1
CDR3nt: TGTGCCAGCAGTCCTAGGGACAGAAGTAATTCACCCCTCCACTTT
CDR3aa: CASSPRDRSNSPLHF

abundance: few
j_gene: TRBJ2-1
d_gene: NA
v_gene: TRBV7-9
CDR3nt: TGTGCCAGCACCGAGAGGGGGTTTGCCTACAATGAGCAGTTCTTC
CDR3aa: CASTERGFAYNEQFF

abundance: NA
j_gene: TRBJ2-3
d_gene: TRBD1
v_gene: TRBV5-1
CDR3nt: TGCGCCAGCAGCCTCCAGGGGGTGGGCACAGATACGCAGTATTTT
CDR3aa: CASSLQGVGTDTQYF

abundance: NA
j_gene: TRBJ2-1
d_gene: TRBD1
v_gene: TRBV7-9
CDR3nt: TGTGCCAGCAGGCAAAACGGGACAGGGATCCACAATGAGCAGTTCTTC
CDR3aa: CASRQNGTGIHNEQFF

abundance: few
j_gene: TRBJ2-7
d_gene: TRBD1
v_gene: TRBV4-2
CDR3nt: TGTGCCAGCAGCGAACCGACAGGGAAGACCTACGAGCAGTACTTC
CDR3aa: CASSEPTGKTYEQYF

abundance: NA
j_gene: TRBJ2-7
d_gene: NA
v_gene: TRBV28
CDR3nt: TGTGCCAGCAGTTTAGGGTCCCTGGGGCCCTACGAGCAGTACTTC
CDR3aa: CASSLGSLGPYEQYF

abundance: NA
j_gene: TRBJ2-2
d_gene: TRBD1
v_gene: TRBV19
CDR3nt: TGTGCCAGTAAGGACAGGGCCGGGGAGCTGTTTTTT
CDR3aa: CASKDRAGELFF

abundance: NA
j_gene: TRBJ1-2
d_gene: NA
v_gene: TRBV18
CDR3nt: TGTGCCAGCTCACCACTGACCGAGGAGGGGGGCTACACCTTC
CDR3aa: CASSPLTEEGGYTF

abundance: NA
j_gene: TRBJ1-6
d_gene: TRBD1
v_gene: TRBV5-1
CDR3nt: TGCGCCAGCAGCCGTGACAGGGGCAATTCACCCCTCCACTTT
CDR3aa: CASSRDRGNSPLHF

abundance: NA
j_gene: TRBJ2-7
d_gene: TRBD1
v_gene: TRBV6-1
CDR3nt: TGTGCCAGCAGTGGGGCCTGGACAGGAACCTACGAGCAGTACTTC
CDR3aa: CASSGAWTGTYEQYF

abundance: NA
j_gene: TRBJ2-7
d_gene: TRBD1
v_gene: TRBV28
CDR3nt: TGTGCCAGCGTACCGGGACAGGGTAATTACGAGCAGTACTTC
CDR3aa: CASVPGQGNYEQYF

abundance: NA
j_gene: TRBJ2-6
d_gene: NA
v_gene: TRBV6-4
CDR3nt: TGTGCCAGCAGTACACCTAGCCCTTCTGGGGCCAACGTCCTGACTTTC
CDR3aa: CASSTPSPSGANVLTF

abundance: NA
j_gene: TRBJ1-5
d_gene: NA
v_gene: TRBV6-1
CDR3nt: TGTGCCAGCAGTGAGGCCACCCAGCATTTT
CDR3aa: CASSEATQHF

abundance: NA
j_gene: TRBJ2-7
d_gene: NA
v_gene: TRBV14
CDR3nt: TGTGCCAGCAGCGCCGGGGAAAGGCAGTACTTC
CDR3aa: CASSAGERQYF

abundance: NA
j_gene: TRBJ1-1
d_gene: TRBD1
v_gene: TRBV19
CDR3nt: TGTGCCAGTGAACAGGGGCCTCGGACTGAAGCTTTCTTT
CDR3aa: CASEQGPRTEAFF

abundance: NA
j_gene: TRBJ1-4
d_gene: NA
v_gene: TRBV28
CDR3nt: TGTGCCAGCGGTCTTGGGAGCGTCGATAATGAAAAACTGTTTTTT
CDR3aa: CASGLGSVDNEKLFF

abundance: NA
j_gene: TRBJ2-2
d_gene: TRBD2
v_gene: TRBV9
CDR3nt: TGTGCCAGCAGACTAGCGGGAAACACCGGGGAGCTGTTTTTT
CDR3aa: CASRLAGNTGELFF